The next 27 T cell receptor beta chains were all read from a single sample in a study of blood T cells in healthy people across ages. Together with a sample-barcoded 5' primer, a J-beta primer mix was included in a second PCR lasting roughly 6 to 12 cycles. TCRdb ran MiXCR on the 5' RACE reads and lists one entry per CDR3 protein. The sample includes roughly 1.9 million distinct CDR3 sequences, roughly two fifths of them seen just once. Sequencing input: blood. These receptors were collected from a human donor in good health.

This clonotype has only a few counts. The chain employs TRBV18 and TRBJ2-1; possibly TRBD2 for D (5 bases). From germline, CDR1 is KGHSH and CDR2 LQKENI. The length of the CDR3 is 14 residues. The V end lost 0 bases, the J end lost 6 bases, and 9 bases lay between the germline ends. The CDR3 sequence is CASSPPEGFNEQFF. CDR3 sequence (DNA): TGTGCCAGCTCACCACCCGAGGGCTTCAATGAGCAGTTCTTC.

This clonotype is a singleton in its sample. CDR3 nucleotide sequence: TGTGCCAGCAGCACGACAGGGGCGTACCAAGAGACCCAGTACTTC. Its protein product is CASSTTGAYQETQYF. V and J are TRBV7-2 and TRBJ2-5, with 8 nucleotides matching TRBD1. The V gene's germline CDR1 is SGHTA and CDR2 FQGNSA. Trimming removed 5 bases from V and 0 bases from J; junction bases left unmatched: 5. This CDR3 comprises 15 residues. The full variable domain, rest sourced from reference TRBV7-2 and TRBJ2-5, is GAGVSQSPSNKVTEKGKDVELRCDPISGHTALYWYRQSLGQGLEFLIYFQGNSAPDKSGLPSDRFSAERTGGSVSTLTIQRTQQEDSAVYLCASSTTGAYQETQYFGPGTRLLVL.

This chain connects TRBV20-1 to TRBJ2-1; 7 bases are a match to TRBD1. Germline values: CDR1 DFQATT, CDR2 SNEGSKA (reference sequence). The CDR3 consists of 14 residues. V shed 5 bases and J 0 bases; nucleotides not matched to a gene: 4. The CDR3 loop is CSARDSRSYNEQFF. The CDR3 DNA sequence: TGCAGTGCTCGGGACAGTCGCTCCTACAATGAGCAGTTCTTC.

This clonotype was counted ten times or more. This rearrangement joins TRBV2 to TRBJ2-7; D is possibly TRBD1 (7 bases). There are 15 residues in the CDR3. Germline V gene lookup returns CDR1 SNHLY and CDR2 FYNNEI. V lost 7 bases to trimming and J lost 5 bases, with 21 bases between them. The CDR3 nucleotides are TGTGCCAGCACGGAAGGAGGGGGCCTCATGCACGAGCAGTACTTC. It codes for CASTEGGGLMHEQYF.

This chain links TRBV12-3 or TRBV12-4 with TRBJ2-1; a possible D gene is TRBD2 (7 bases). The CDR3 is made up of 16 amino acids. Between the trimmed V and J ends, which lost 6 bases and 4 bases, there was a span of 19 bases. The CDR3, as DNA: TGTGCCAGCAGAAGACAACCGGGGGGCGGGTACAATGAGCAGTTCTTC. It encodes CASRRQPGGGYNEQFF.

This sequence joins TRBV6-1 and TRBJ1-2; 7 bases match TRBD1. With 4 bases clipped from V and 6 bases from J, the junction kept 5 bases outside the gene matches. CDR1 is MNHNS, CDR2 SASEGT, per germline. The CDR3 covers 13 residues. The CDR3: CASSVDRANGYTF. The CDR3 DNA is TGTGCCAGCAGTGTCGACAGGGCTAATGGCTACACCTTC.

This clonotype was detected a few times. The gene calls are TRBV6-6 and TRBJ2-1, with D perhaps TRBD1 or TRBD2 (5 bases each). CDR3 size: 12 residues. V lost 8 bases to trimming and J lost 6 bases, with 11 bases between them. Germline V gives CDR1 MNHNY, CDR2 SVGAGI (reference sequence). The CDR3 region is CASEQDSNEQFF. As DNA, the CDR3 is TGTGCCAGCGAACAGGACTCCAATGAGCAGTTCTTC.

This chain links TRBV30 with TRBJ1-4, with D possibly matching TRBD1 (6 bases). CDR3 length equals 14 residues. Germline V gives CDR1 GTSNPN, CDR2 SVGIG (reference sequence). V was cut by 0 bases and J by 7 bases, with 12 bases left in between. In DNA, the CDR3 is TGTGCCTGGAGTGTTTGGGACATAGGTGAAAAACTGTTTTTT. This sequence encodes CAWSVWDIGEKLFF.

CDR3: CASSSQGAAGYYGYTF. The CDR3 bases are TGTGCCAGCAGTTCACAGGGGGCTGCCGGATACTATGGCTACACCTTC. The chain carries TRBV28 and TRBJ1-2, with 9 bases fitting TRBD1. This CDR3 is built from 16 residues. Germline V lookup: CDR1 MDHEN, CDR2 SYDVKM. V trimming: 4 bases; J trimming: 3 bases; junction bases outside the gene matches: 9.

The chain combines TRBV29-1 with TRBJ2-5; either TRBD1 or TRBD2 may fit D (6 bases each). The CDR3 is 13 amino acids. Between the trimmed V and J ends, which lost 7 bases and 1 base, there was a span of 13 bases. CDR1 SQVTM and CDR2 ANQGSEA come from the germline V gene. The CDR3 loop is CSAGGGIQETQYF. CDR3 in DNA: TGCAGCGCTGGAGGGGGTATCCAAGAGACCCAGTACTTC.

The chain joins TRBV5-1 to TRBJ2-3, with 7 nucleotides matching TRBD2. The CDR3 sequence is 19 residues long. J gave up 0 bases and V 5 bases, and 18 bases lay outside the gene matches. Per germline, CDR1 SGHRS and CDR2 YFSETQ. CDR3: CASSATAAGWITSTDTQYF. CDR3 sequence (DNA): TGCGCCAGCAGTGCCACCGCAGCGGGGTGGATTACTAGCACAGATACGCAGTATTTT.

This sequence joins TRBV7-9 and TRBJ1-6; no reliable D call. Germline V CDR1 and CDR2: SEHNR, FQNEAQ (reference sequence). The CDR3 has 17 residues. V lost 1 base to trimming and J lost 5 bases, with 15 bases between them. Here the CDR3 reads CASSLGWSVFDNSPLHF. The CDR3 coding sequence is TGTGCCAGCAGCTTAGGCTGGTCGGTTTTCGATAATTCACCCCTCCACTTT.

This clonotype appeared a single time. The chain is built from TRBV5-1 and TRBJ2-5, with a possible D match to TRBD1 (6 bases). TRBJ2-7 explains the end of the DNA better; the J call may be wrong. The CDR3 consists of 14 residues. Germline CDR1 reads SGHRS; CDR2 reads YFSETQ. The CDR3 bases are TGCGCCAGCAGCCGACCGGGACAAAACTACGAGCAGTACTTC. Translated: CASSRPGQNYEQYF.

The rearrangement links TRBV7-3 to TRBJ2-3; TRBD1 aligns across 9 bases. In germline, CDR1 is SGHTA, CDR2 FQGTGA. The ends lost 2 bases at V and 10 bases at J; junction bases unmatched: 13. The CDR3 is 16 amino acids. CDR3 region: CASSLSGTGYPDAQYF. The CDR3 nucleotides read TGTGCCAGCAGCTTATCCGGGACAGGGTATCCGGACGCGCAGTATTTT.

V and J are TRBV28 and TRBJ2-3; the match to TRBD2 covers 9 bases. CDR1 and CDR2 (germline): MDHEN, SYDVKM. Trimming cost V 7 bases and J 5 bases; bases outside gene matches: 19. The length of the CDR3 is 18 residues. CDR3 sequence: CASIPSFLSSGVGDTQYF. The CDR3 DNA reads TGTGCCAGCATCCCTTCTTTCCTTTCTAGCGGGGTGGGAGATACGCAGTATTTT.

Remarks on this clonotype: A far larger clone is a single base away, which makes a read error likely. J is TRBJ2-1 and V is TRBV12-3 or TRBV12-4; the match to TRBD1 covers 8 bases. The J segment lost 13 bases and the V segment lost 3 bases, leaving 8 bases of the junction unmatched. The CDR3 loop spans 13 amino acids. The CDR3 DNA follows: TGTGCCAGCAGTTTGACAGGGGAAGAGACCCAGTTCTTC. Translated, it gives CASSLTGEETQFF.

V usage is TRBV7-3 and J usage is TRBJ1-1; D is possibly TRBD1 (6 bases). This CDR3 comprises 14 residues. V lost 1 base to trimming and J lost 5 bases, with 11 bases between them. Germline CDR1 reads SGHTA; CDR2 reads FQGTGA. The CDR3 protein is CASSLMGAQTEAFF. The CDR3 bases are TGTGCCAGCAGCTTAATGGGGGCGCAGACTGAAGCTTTCTTT.

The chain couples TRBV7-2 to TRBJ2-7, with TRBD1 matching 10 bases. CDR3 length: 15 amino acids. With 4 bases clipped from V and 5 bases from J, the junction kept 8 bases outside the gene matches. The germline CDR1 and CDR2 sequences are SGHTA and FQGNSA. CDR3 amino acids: CASSSDRGPLNEQYF. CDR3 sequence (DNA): TGTGCCAGCAGCTCCGACAGGGGGCCGTTGAACGAGCAGTACTTC.

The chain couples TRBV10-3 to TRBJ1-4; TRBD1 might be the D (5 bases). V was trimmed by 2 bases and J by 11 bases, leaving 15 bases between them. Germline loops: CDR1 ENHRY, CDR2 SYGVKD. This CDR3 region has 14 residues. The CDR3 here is CAISEGGRRGKLFF. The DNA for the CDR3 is TGTGCCATCAGTGAGGGGGGGAGACGAGGGAAACTGTTTTTT.

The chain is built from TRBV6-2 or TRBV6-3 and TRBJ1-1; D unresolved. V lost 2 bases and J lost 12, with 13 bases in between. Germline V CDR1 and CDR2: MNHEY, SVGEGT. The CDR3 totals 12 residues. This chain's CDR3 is CASSYAGFIPFF. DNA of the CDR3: TGTGCCAGCAGTTACGCTGGGTTCATCCCTTTCTTT.

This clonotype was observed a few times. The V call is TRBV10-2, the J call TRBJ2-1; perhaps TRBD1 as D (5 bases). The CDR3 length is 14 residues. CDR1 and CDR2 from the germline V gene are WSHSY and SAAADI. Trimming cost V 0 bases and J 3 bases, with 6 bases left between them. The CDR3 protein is CASSESTVYNEQFF. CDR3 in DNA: TGCGCCAGCAGTGAGTCGACAGTCTACAATGAGCAGTTCTTC.

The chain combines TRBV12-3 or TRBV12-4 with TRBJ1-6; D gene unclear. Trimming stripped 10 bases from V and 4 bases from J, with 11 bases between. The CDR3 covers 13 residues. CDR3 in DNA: TGTGCCATTCGTTCGGGGTATAATTCACCCCTCCACTTT. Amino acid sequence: CAIRSGYNSPLHF.

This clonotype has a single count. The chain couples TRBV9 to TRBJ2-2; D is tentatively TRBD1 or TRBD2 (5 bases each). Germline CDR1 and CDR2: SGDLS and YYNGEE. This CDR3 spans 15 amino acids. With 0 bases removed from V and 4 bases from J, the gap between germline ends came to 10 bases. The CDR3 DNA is TGTGCCAGCAGCGTAGCTAGTGGGGGCACCGGGGAGCTGTTTTTT. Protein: CASSVASGGTGELFF.

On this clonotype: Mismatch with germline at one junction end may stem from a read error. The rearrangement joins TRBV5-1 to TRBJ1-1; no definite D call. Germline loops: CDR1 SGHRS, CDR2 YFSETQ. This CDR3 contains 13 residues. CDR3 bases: TGCACCAGCAGCTTGGTCGTTGGCACTGAAGCTTTCTTT. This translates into CTSSLVVGTEAFF.

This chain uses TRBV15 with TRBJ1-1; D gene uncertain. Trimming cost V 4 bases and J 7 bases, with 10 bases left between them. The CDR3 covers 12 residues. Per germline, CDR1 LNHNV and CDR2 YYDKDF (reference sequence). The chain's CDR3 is CATSNLLGEAFF. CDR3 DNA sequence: TGTGCCACCAGCAACCTCCTAGGTGAAGCTTTCTTT.

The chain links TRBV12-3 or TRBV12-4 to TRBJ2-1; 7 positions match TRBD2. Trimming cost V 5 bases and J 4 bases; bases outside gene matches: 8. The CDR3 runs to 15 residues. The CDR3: CASSLQRDIYNEQFF. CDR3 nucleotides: TGTGCCAGCAGTCTCCAGCGGGATATATACAATGAGCAGTTCTTC.

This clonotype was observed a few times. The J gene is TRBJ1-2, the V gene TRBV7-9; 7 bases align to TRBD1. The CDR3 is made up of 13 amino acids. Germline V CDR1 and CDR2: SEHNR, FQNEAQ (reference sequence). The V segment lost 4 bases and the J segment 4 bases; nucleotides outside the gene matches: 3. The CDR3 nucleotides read TGTGCCAGCAGCTGGCGGGACAGCTATGGCTACACCTTC. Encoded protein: CASSWRDSYGYTF.